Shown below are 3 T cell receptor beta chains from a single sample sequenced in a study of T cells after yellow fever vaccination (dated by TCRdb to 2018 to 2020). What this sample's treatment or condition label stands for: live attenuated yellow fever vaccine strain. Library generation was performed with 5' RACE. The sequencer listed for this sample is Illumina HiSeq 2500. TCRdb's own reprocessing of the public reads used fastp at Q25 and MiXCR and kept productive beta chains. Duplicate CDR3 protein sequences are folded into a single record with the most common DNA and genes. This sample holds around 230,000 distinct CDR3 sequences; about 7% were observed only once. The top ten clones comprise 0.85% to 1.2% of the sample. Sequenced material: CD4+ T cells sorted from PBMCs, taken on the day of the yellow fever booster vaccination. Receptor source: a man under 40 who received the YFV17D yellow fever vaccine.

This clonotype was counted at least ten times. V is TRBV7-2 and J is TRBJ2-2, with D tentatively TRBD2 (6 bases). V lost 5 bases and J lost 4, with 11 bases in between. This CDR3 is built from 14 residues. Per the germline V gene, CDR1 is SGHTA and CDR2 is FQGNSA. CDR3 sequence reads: CASSLAGPTGELFF. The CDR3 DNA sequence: TGTGCCAGCAGCCTGGCGGGACCCACCGGGGAGCTGTTTTTT.

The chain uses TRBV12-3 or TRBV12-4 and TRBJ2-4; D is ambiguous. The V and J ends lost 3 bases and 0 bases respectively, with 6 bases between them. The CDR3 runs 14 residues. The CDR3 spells CASSFVLAKNIQYF. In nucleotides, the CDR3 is TGTGCCAGCAGTTTCGTGTTAGCCAAAAACATTCAGTACTTC.

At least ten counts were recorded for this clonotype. CDR3 DNA: TGTGCCAGCAGCCCAGGACGGACAAACATTCAGTACTTC. Translated, it gives CASSPGRTNIQYF. This chain uses TRBV7-2 with TRBJ2-4; D is uncertain. Germline assignment: CDR1 SGHTA and CDR2 FQGNSA. Trimming cost V 5 bases and J 6 bases, with 11 bases left between them. CDR3 length: 13 amino acids.